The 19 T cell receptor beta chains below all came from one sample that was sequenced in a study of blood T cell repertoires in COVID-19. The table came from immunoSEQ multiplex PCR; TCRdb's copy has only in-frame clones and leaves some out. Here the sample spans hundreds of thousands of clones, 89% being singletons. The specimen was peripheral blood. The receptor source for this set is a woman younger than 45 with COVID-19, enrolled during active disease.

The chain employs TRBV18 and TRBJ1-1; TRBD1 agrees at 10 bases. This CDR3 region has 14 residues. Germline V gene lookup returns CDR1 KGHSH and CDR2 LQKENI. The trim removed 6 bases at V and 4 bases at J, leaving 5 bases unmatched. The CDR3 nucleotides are TGTGCCAGCTCCCACCGGGACAGGGGCACTGAAGCTTTCTTT. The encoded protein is CASSHRDRGTEAFF.

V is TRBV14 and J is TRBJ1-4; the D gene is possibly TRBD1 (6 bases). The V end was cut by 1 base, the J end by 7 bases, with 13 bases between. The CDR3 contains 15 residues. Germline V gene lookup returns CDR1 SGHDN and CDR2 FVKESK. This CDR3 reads CASSQVQGNFEKLFF. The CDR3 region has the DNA TGTGCCAGCAGCCAAGTACAGGGTAATTTTGAAAAACTGTTTTTT.

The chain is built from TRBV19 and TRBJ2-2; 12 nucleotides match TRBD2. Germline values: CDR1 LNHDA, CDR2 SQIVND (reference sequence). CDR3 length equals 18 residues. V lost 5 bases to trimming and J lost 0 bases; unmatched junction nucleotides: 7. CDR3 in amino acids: CASSGGLAGLPNTGELFF. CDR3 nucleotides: TGTGCCAGTAGTGGGGGACTAGCGGGCCTCCCGAACACCGGGGAGCTGTTTTTT.

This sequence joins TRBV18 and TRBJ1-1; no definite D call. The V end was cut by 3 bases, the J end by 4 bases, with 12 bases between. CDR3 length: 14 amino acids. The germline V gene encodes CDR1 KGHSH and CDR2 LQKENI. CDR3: CASSPRNYATEAFF. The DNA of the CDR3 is TGTGCCAGCTCACCGAGAAATTATGCCACTGAAGCTTTCTTT.

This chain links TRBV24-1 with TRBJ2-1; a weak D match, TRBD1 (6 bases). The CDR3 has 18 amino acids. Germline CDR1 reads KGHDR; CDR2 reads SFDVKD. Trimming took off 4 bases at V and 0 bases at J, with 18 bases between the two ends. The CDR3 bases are TGTGCCACCAGTGACCTAAGCTGGGACACCAGCTCCTACAATGAGCAGTTCTTC. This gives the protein CATSDLSWDTSSYNEQFF.

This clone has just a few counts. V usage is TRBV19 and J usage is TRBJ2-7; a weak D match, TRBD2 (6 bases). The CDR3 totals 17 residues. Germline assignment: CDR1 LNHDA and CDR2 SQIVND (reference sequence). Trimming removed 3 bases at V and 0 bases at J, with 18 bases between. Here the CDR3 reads CASSILPRGRSSYEQYF. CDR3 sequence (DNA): TGTGCCAGTAGTATCCTCCCTCGGGGGAGGAGCTCCTACGAGCAGTACTTC.

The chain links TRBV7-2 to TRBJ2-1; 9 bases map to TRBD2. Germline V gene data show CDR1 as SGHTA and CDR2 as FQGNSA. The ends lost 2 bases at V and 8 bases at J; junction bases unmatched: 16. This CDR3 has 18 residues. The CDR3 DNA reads TGTGCCAGCAGCTTAAAGCCCTTGGCGGGGGGGCGGATTGATGAGCAGTTCTTC. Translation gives CASSLKPLAGGRIDEQFF.

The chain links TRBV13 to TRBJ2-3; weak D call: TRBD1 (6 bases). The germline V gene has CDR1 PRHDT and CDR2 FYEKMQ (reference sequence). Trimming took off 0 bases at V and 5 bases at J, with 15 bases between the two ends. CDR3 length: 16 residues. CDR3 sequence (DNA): TGTGCCAGCAGCTTAGGGGGTCAGGGGTTATTAGATACGCAGTATTTT. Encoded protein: CASSLGGQGLLDTQYF.

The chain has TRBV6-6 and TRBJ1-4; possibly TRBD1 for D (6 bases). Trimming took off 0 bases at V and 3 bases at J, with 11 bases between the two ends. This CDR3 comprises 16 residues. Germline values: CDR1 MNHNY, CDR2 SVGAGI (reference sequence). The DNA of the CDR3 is TGTGCCAGCAGTTACTCCCCGGGGGGCGCTAATGAAAAACTGTTTTTT. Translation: CASSYSPGGANEKLFF.

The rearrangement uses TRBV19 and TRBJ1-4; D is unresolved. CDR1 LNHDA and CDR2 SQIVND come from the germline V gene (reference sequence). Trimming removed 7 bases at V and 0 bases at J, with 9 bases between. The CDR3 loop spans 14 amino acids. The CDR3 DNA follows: TGTGCCAGTACCCGACTTTCAACTAATGAAAAACTGTTTTTT. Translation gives CASTRLSTNEKLFF. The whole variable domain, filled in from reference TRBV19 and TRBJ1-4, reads DGGITQSPKYLFRKEGQNVTLSCEQNLNHDAMYWYRQDPGQGLRLIYYSQIVNDFQKGDIAEGYSVSREKKESFPLTVTSAQKNPTAFYLCASTRLSTNEKLFFGSGTQLSVL.

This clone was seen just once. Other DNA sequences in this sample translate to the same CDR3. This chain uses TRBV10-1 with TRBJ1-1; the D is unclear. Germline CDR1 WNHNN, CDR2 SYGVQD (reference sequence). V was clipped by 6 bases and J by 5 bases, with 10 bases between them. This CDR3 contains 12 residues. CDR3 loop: CASSTGGTEAFF. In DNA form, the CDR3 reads TGCGCCAGCAGCACGGGAGGAACTGAAGCTTTCTTT.

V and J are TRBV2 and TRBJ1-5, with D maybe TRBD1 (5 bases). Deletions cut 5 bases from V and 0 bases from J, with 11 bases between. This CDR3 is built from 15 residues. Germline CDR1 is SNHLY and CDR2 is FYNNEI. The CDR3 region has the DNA TGTGCCAGCAGTCCCGACAGACTTAGCAATCAGCCCCAGCATTTT. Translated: CASSPDRLSNQPQHF.

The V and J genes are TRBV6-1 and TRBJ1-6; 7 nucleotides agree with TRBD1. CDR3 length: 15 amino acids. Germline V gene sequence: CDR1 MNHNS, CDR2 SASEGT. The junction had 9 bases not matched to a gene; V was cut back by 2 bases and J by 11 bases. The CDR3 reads CASSEIGQGVAPLHF. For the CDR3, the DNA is TGTGCCAGCAGTGAAATAGGGCAGGGGGTAGCACCCCTCCACTTT.

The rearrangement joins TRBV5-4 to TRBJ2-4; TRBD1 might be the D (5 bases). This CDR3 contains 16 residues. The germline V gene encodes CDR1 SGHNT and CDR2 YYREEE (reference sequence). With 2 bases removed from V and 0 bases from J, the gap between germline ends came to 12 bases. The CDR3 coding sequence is TGTGCCAGCAGCTTCGGACGGACACTAGCCAAAAACATTCAGTACTTC. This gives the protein CASSFGRTLAKNIQYF.

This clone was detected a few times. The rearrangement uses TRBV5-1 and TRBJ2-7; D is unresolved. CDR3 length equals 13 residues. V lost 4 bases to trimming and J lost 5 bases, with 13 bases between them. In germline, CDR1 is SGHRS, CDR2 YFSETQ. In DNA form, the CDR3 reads TGCGCCAGCAGCCATCACCCCGAGGACGAGCAGTACTTC. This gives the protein CASSHHPEDEQYF.

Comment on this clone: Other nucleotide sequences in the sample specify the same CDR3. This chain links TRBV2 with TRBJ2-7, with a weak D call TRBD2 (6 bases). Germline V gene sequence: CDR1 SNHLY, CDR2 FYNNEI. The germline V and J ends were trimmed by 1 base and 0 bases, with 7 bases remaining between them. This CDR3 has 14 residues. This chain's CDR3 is CASSEVGGSYEQYF. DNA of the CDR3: TGTGCCAGCAGTGAAGTGGGGGGCTCCTACGAGCAGTACTTC. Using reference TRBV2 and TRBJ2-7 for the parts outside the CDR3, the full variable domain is EPEVTQTPSHQVTQMGQEVILRCVPISNHLYFYWYRQILGQKVEFLVSFYNNEISEKSEIFDDQFSVERPDGSNFTLKIRSTKLEDSAMYFCASSEVGGSYEQYFGPGTRLTVT.

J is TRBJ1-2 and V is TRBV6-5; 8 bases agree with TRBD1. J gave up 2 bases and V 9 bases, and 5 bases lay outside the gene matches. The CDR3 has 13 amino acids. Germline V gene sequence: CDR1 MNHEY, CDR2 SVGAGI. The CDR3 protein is CASRTGRNYGYTF. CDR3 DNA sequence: TGTGCCAGTCGGACAGGGAGAAACTATGGCTACACCTTC.

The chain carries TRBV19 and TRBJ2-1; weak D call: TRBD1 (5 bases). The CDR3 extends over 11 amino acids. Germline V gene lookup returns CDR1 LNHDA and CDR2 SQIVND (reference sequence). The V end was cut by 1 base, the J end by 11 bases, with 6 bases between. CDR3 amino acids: CASSIGGQQFF. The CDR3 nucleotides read TGTGCCAGTAGTATAGGGGGCCAGCAGTTCTTC. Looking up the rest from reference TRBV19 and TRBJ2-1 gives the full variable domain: DGGITQSPKYLFRKEGQNVTLSCEQNLNHDAMYWYRQDPGQGLRLIYYSQIVNDFQKGDIAEGYSVSREKKESFPLTVTSAQKNPTAFYLCASSIGGQQFFGPGTRLTVL.

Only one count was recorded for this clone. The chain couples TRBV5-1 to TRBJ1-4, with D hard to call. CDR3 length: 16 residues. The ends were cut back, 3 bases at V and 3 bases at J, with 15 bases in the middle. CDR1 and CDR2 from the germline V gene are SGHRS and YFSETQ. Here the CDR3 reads CASSSAGYAANEKLFF. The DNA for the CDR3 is TGCGCCAGCAGCTCGGCAGGATACGCCGCTAATGAAAAACTGTTTTTT.